A single sample gave rise to the 26 T cell receptor beta chains below, sequenced in a study of blood T cells in healthy people across ages. Together with a sample-barcoded 5' primer, a J-beta primer mix was included in a second PCR lasting about 7 to 11 cycles. TCRdb re-derived calls from the 5' RACE reads in MiXCR, one entry per CDR3 protein. The data contain 590,000 or so distinct CDR3 sequences, approximately 30% of them seen just once; the ten biggest clones take up around 14%. Sequencing input: blood. The receptors here all came from a woman older than 75 in good health.

This clonotype was seen only a few times. A much larger clone differs by one base, so this may be a read error. The chain joins TRBV7-2 to TRBJ2-5; TRBD2 matches at 7 bases. Per the germline V gene, CDR1 is SGHTA and CDR2 is FQGNSA. This CDR3 is 13 amino acids long. Trimming took 5 bases from V and 11 from J; bases not matched to a gene: 11. CDR3 nucleotides: TGTGCCAGCAGCCGGCGGGAGCGCAATGAGCAGTACTTC. Residues: CASSRRERNEQYF. Variable domain in full (rest from reference TRBV7-2 and TRBJ2-5): GAGVSQSPSNKVTEKGKDVELRCDPISGHTALYWYRQSLGQGLEFLIYFQGNSAPDKSGLPSDRFSAERTGGSVSTLTIQRTQQEDSAVYLCASSRRERNEQYFGPGTRLLVL.

This clonotype has ten or more counts. The genes are TRBV5-6 and TRBJ2-7; unclear D gene. Trimming removed 1 base from V and 5 bases from J, with 7 bases in between. Germline CDR1 is SGHDT and CDR2 is YYEEEE. The CDR3 is made up of 12 amino acids. The CDR3 spells CASSLINHEQYF. The CDR3 region has the DNA TGTGCCAGCAGCTTGATTAACCACGAGCAGTACTTC.

With regard to this clonotype: This may arise from a read error, as a much more abundant clone is one base away. J is TRBJ2-5 and V is TRBV4-3; 10 nucleotides match TRBD2. V lost 3 bases to trimming and J lost 11 bases; unmatched junction nucleotides: 18. The CDR3 contains 17 residues. Germline CDR1 LGHNA, CDR2 YSLEER. The chain's CDR3 is CASSQDPSGGHYNEQYF. The CDR3 region has the DNA TGCGCCAGCAGCCAGGACCCTAGCGGGGGCCATTACAATGAGCAGTACTTC.

In this sample, this clonotype turned up many times. This chain links TRBV20-1 with TRBJ2-1, with D possibly matching TRBD2 (6 bases). With 3 bases removed from V and 8 bases from J, the gap between germline ends came to 11 bases. CDR3 length: 12 residues. Per germline, CDR1 DFQATT and CDR2 SNEGSKA (reference sequence). CDR3 sequence reads: CSASGGDHEQFF. DNA for the CDR3: TGCAGTGCTAGCGGAGGGGATCATGAGCAGTTCTTC.

This clonotype turned up a few times. This chain connects TRBV6-6 to TRBJ2-5; D remains unclear. The germline V and J ends were trimmed by 6 bases and 4 bases, with 15 bases remaining between them. The CDR3 covers 14 residues. Germline V gene data show CDR1 as MNHNY and CDR2 as SVGAGI (reference sequence). The CDR3 sequence: CASSPLLLGETQYF. The DNA for the CDR3 is TGTGCCAGCAGCCCCCTCTTGTTGGGAGAGACCCAGTACTTC.

This chain joins TRBV5-1 and TRBJ1-5; possibly TRBD1 for D (5 bases). V was shortened by 1 base and J by 5 bases, with 7 bases between the two germline ends. This CDR3 spans 13 amino acids. Germline CDR1 reads SGHRS; CDR2 reads YFSETQ. Here the CDR3 reads CASSLTGHQPQHF. The DNA for the CDR3 is TGCGCCAGCAGCTTGACGGGGCATCAGCCCCAGCATTTT.

This clonotype has ten or more counts. The chain joins TRBV27 to TRBJ2-5, with TRBD1 as a possible D gene (6 bases). V was clipped by 0 bases and J by 5 bases, with 16 bases between them. The length of the CDR3 is 16 residues. The germline gives CDR1 MNHEY, CDR2 SMNVEV (reference sequence). CDR3 region: CASSLSYLDRPETQYF. DNA for the CDR3: TGTGCCAGCAGTTTATCTTACCTTGACAGGCCGGAGACCCAGTACTTC.

CDR3 bases: TGCAGTGCTAGAGATAGGGGGGGACACCCCAACACCGGGGAGCTGTTTTTT. It specifies CSARDRGGHPNTGELFF. The chain carries TRBV20-1 and TRBJ2-2; D is perhaps TRBD2 (7 bases). The CDR3 has 17 amino acids. Germline CDR1 DFQATT, CDR2 SNEGSKA (reference sequence). Trimming left V 0 bases short and J 2 bases short, with 16 bases between.

This clonotype appeared many times. The CDR3 DNA reads as TGCGCCAGCAGCTTGGGGGCTAGCGGGTACCAAGAGACCCAGTACTTC. Translated, it gives CASSLGASGYQETQYF. The V call is TRBV5-1, the J call TRBJ2-5, with TRBD2 identical over 8 bases. CDR3 length equals 16 residues. CDR1 is SGHRS and CDR2 is YFSETQ in the germline V gene. The ends lost 0 bases at V and 0 bases at J; junction bases unmatched: 4.

In the case of this clonotype: A single base separates this from a much larger clone, so it may be a read error. The V and J genes are TRBV24-1 and TRBJ2-3, with 8 positions matching TRBD1. Germline V gene lookup returns CDR1 KGHDR and CDR2 SFDVKD. J lost 3 bases, V lost 8 bases, and 12 bases had no gene match. CDR3 length equals 16 residues. CDR3 region: CATNENQGARTDTQYF. CDR3 sequence (DNA): TGTGCCACCAATGAAAACCAGGGGGCGAGGACAGATACGCAGTATTTT.

This clonotype was counted ten times or more. V usage is TRBV7-8 and J usage is TRBJ2-7; D is undetermined. This CDR3 contains 15 residues. Germline CDR1 SGHVS, CDR2 FQNEAQ. The V gene lost 1 base and the J gene lost 0 bases, with 10 bases spanning the gap. The CDR3 nucleotides read TGTGCCAGCAGCTTAGGAGTCACGAGCTCCTACGAGCAGTACTTC. This translates into CASSLGVTSSYEQYF. The full variable domain, in which reference TRBV7-8 and TRBJ2-7 provide the parts outside the CDR3, is GAGVSQSPRYKVAKRGQDVALRCDPISGHVSLFWYQQALGQGPEFLTYFQNEAQLDKSGLPSDRFFAERPEGSVSTLKIQRTQQEDSAVYLCASSLGVTSSYEQYFGPGTRLTVT.

This clonotype has just a few counts. This sequence joins TRBV19 and TRBJ2-3; 9 bases map to TRBD1. Unmatched junction bases numbered 9, after V lost 4 bases and J lost 4 bases. The germline V gene has CDR1 LNHDA and CDR2 SQIVND (reference sequence). The CDR3 is made up of 16 amino acids. The CDR3 region is CASSTPRTGVADTQYF. Written as DNA, the CDR3 is TGTGCCAGTAGTACCCCCCGGACAGGGGTCGCAGATACGCAGTATTTT.

J is TRBJ2-5 and V is TRBV28, with no clear D. The tail of the sequence fits TRBJ2-7 better, so the J call may be wrong. Germline V gene lookup returns CDR1 MDHEN and CDR2 SYDVKM. The CDR3 sequence is 14 residues long. Here the CDR3 reads CASSWSVGTYEQYF. CDR3 DNA sequence: TGTGCCAGCAGTTGGTCGGTCGGCACCTACGAGCAGTACTTC.

This clonotype was counted ten times or more. The chain has TRBV20-1 and TRBJ2-7, with TRBD2 as a possible D gene (6 bases). Germline assignment: CDR1 DFQATT and CDR2 SNEGSKA (reference sequence). The CDR3 is 14 residues long. The V and J ends lost 7 bases and 0 bases respectively, with 16 bases between them. CDR3 coding DNA: TGCAGTGGGCATCGGGACTGGGGCTCCTACGAGCAGTACTTC. Amino acids: CSGHRDWGSYEQYF.

This clonotype was picked up many times. The chain has TRBV5-5 and TRBJ1-2; D is perhaps TRBD1 (5 bases). The CDR3 consists of 12 residues. The V end was cut by 4 bases, the J end by 6 bases, with 10 bases between. Germline CDR1 and CDR2: SGHKS and YYEKEE (reference sequence). The CDR3 loop is CASSPTVDGYTF. The CDR3 nucleotides are TGTGCCAGCAGCCCGACAGTGGATGGCTACACCTTC.

This clonotype came up a few times. The gene calls are TRBV7-9 and TRBJ1-1; D is perhaps TRBD1 (5 bases). V was trimmed by 5 bases and J by 5 bases, leaving 18 bases between them. In germline, CDR1 is SEHNR, CDR2 FQNEAQ (reference sequence). The CDR3 contains 15 residues. CDR3 residues: CASSKLGGGTTEAFF. CDR3 nucleotides: TGTGCCAGCAGCAAGCTGGGGGGGGGAACAACTGAAGCTTTCTTT.

This clonotype was counted ten times or more. In DNA, the CDR3 is TGTGCCAGCAGCTTAAGGGCACAGACCTACGAGCAGTACTTC. The encoded protein is CASSLRAQTYEQYF. The chain carries TRBV7-2 and TRBJ2-7; D ambiguous. V lost 2 bases and J lost 2, with 10 bases in between. Germline CDR1 reads SGHTA; CDR2 reads FQGNSA. This CDR3 spans 14 amino acids. The entire variable domain, with the rest obtained from reference TRBV7-2 and TRBJ2-7, is as follows: GAGVSQSPSNKVTEKGKDVELRCDPISGHTALYWYRQSLGQGLEFLIYFQGNSAPDKSGLPSDRFSAERTGGSVSTLTIQRTQQEDSAVYLCASSLRAQTYEQYFGPGTRLTVT.

This clonotype has at least ten counts. V is TRBV15 and J is TRBJ2-3, with 8 bases aligning to TRBD1. CDR3 length: 15 amino acids. Unmatched junction bases numbered 4, after V lost 0 bases and J lost 5 bases. CDR1 LNHNV and CDR2 YYDKDF come from the germline V gene (reference sequence). This CDR3 reads CATSRDRGQVDTQYF. CDR3 in DNA: TGTGCCACCAGCAGAGACAGGGGGCAGGTAGATACGCAGTATTTT.

This clonotype was picked up many times. The chain combines TRBV5-1 with TRBJ2-7; 7 nucleotides agree with TRBD1. V trimming: 4 bases; J trimming: 6 bases; junction bases outside the gene matches: 4. CDR1 is SGHRS and CDR2 is YFSETQ in the germline V gene. The CDR3 loop spans 12 amino acids. The CDR3 DNA is TGCGCCAGCAGCCCGACAGGGCTCGAGCAGTACTTC. Its protein is CASSPTGLEQYF.

This clonotype was counted many times. The rearrangement links TRBV6-2 or TRBV6-3 to TRBJ2-3; 12 nucleotides agree with TRBD2. CDR1 and CDR2 from the germline V gene are MNHEY and SVGEGT. With V trimmed by 6 bases and J by 2 bases, 9 bases remained unmatched. This CDR3 region has 17 residues. In DNA, the CDR3 is TGTGCCAGCAGAACCCGCACTAGCGGGGGGTTCACAGATACGCAGTATTTT. It specifies CASRTRTSGGFTDTQYF.

There are many counts of this clonotype. Given a much more abundant clone one base away, this may be a read error. The chain employs TRBV6-5 and TRBJ2-1; D is ambiguous. The J call is uncertain, as TRBJ2-7 better fits the DNA end. This CDR3 has 15 amino acids. Germline CDR1 reads MNHEY; CDR2 reads SVGAGI. CDR3 nucleotide sequence: TGTGCCAGCAGCTCCGGGCTCAGCTCCTACAATGAGCAGTACTTC. Its translation: CASSSGLSSYNEQYF.

The chain has TRBV5-1 and TRBJ2-5; a weak D match, TRBD2 (5 bases). V dropped 0 bases and J dropped 8 bases, with 14 bases sitting between them. There are 14 residues in the CDR3. Per the germline V gene, CDR1 is SGHRS and CDR2 is YFSETQ. CDR3 sequence reads: CASSLDISGSTQYF. The CDR3 coding sequence is TGCGCCAGCAGCTTGGACATTTCGGGGTCCACCCAGTACTTC.

The genes are TRBV25-1 and TRBJ2-1; no definite D call. CDR1 MGHDK and CDR2 SYGVNS come from the germline V gene. The CDR3 covers 16 residues. V was cut by 2 bases and J by 4 bases, with 15 bases left in between. As DNA, the CDR3 is TGTGCCAGCAGTGAAAGGGCCCCGACGTATTACAATGAGCAGTTCTTC. Its translation is CASSERAPTYYNEQFF.

This clonotype was observed at least ten times. The rearrangement joins TRBV7-2 to TRBJ2-7; TRBD2 matches 13 bases. The CDR3 contains 17 residues. The trim removed 3 bases at V and 0 bases at J, leaving 5 bases unmatched. The germline CDR1 and CDR2 sequences are SGHTA and FQGNSA. CDR3 DNA: TGTGCCAGCAGCTTGGGACTAGCGGGGAGACCCTCCTACGAGCAGTACTTC. It yields the protein CASSLGLAGRPSYEQYF.

This clonotype was seen ten or more times. This rearrangement joins TRBV12-3 or TRBV12-4 to TRBJ1-1; D not certain. CDR3 size: 14 residues. The V end was cut by 7 bases, the J end by 3 bases, with 15 bases between. The CDR3 region is CASTPSAGDTEAFF. The CDR3 coding sequence is TGTGCCAGCACCCCTAGTGCGGGAGACACTGAAGCTTTCTTT.

V and J are TRBV7-6 and TRBJ2-6; TRBD1 matches 12 bases. V was pared by 5 bases and J by 3 bases, with 5 bases of the junction left unmatched. CDR3 size: 17 residues. Germline-derived CDR1 and CDR2 are SGHVS and FNYEAQ. CDR3 in amino acids: CASSLGQGAGGANVLTF. CDR3 nucleotide sequence: TGTGCCAGCAGCCTGGGACAGGGGGCGGGTGGGGCCAACGTCCTGACTTTC.